The entry that follows covers one TCR beta chain sequence. The antigen remains unidentified. This specimen belongs to a study of T cell responses to AZD1222 COVID-19 vaccine. The germline V gene has CDR1 LGHDT and CDR2 YNNKEL (reference sequence). CDR3 length: 14 amino acids. Trimming left V 2 bases short and J 2 bases short, with 10 bases between. General study results and limits: Nearly half of spike-specific TCRs reportedly go after variant regions that carry no mutations. Mostly white British, mostly female donors; authors suggested clonal diversity may be underestimated.

Method: immunoSEQ multiplex PCR; TCRdb's copy keeps in-frame clones and lacks some. The top ten hold approximately 1% of the sample, which has about 200,000 clones, approximately 93% seen once. This chain links TRBV3-1 (or the pseudogene TRBV3-2) with TRBJ2-7; D is unclear. Specimen: peripheral blood, collected 28 days after the second AZD1222 dose. This TCR was recovered from an adult who received the AZD1222 COVID-19 vaccine. The CDR3 region is CASSQSLPPYEQYF. The DNA of the CDR3 is TGTGCCAGCAGCCAATCCCTTCCCCCCTACGAGCAGTACTTC.